This TCR beta chain was identified during a study of blood T cell repertoires in COVID-19. Clones were sequenced by immunoSEQ multiplex PCR, and TCRdb holds only the in-frame ones, with some missing. Here the sample spans fewer than 75,000 clones, about 89% being singletons. This clonotype was sampled from a man aged 50 to 60 with active COVID-19. Sequenced input: peripheral blood.

CDR3 bases: TGTGCCAGCAGCCGTGGGACTAGCGGATTTTTTGAGCAGTACTTC. Encoded protein: CASSRGTSGFFEQYF. The chain has TRBV6-5 and TRBJ2-7; TRBD2 matches at 11 bases. V trimming: 6 bases; J trimming: 7 bases; junction bases outside the gene matches: 11. The CDR3 has 15 amino acids. Germline V lookup: CDR1 MNHEY, CDR2 SVGAGI.